This is a list of T cell receptor beta chains from one sample in a study of cytomegalovirus exposure and HLA in healthy donors. The data were produced by immunoSEQ multiplex PCR, yet TCRdb's version contains in-frame clones alone and is incomplete. The sample has about 88,000 clones, 80% to 90% seen once; the top ten hold less than 2.5%. Source material: PBMCs. These receptors originate from a man aged 18 to 30 in good health and CMV-seronegative. Each CDR3 is given with its conserved first and last residue. D genes are given only for firm matches. Some rows mark clone size as missing; the rest say once, few, many or name a class of expanded clone.

TRBD1 | TRBJ2-5 | once | TRBV5-4 | TGTGCCAGCAGCGCCACAGGGGGGCGGCAAGAGACCCAGTACTTC | CASSATGGRQETQYF
NA | TRBJ1-6 | NA | TRBV27 | TGTGCCAGCAGTTTACAGTATAATTCACCCCTCCACTTT | CASSLQYNSPLHF
NA | TRBJ2-2 | NA | TRBV19 | TGTGCCAGTCTAAAGCAGGCAGCAATGTGGACCGGGGAGCTGTTTTTT | CASLKQAAMWTGELFF
NA | TRBJ2-7 | NA | TRBV29-1 | TGCAGCGTGGGGCGAGGTGATGCCCCCTACGAGCAGTACTTC | CSVGRGDAPYEQYF
NA | TRBJ2-7 | NA | TRBV4-2 | TGTGCCAGCAGATCTCGACTCGCATCCTACGAGCAGTACTTC | CASRSRLASYEQYF
NA | TRBJ2-7 | NA | TRBV11-2 | TGTGCCAGCAGCTTTAGTGACTCGAACACCTACGAGCAGTACTTC | CASSFSDSNTYEQYF
TRBD1 | TRBJ1-5 | NA | TRBV28 | TGTGCCAGCAGTTTAGGAGACAGGGTGCTCGGTCAGCCCCAGCATTTT | CASSLGDRVLGQPQHF
NA | TRBJ2-2 | NA | TRBV29-1 | TGCAGCGCCCGAGTCAGGTCAAACACCGGGGAGCTGTTTTTT | CSARVRSNTGELFF
NA | TRBJ2-2 | NA | TRBV4-3 | TGCGCCAGCAGCCGGACATTTGCAGGGATTATCGCCGGGGAGCTGTTTTTT | CASSRTFAGIIAGELFF
TRBD1 | TRBJ1-1 | NA | TRBV5-1 | TGCGCCAGCAGTCCCACGGGACAGGGCACTGAAGCTTTCTTT | CASSPTGQGTEAFF
NA | TRBJ1-1 | NA | TRBV7-2 | TGTGCCAGCAGCCCATACCTAAACACTGAAGCTTTCTTT | CASSPYLNTEAFF
TRBD1 | TRBJ1-6 | NA | TRBV7-9 | TGTGCCAGCAGCTGGGGGACAGGGTTGAATAATTCACCCCTCCACTTT | CASSWGTGLNNSPLHF
NA | TRBJ2-1 | NA | TRBV7-2 | TGTGCCAGCAGCTTAGGGATCAAGACTCAGTTCTTC | CASSLGIKTQFF
NA | TRBJ2-7 | NA | TRBV6-1 | TGTGCCAGCAGTGAAGGAGTAACGGCAGCGGAATCCTACGAGCAGTACTTC | CASSEGVTAAESYEQYF
NA | TRBJ2-7 | NA | TRBV5-1 | TGCGCCAGCAGCTTGGTTGGCAGCGGAGGCTACGGGCAGTACTTC | CASSLVGSGGYGQYF
NA | TRBJ1-1 | NA | TRBV28 | TGTGCCAGCAGGAATCAACAGGGCGGTAAGTCTGAAGCTTTCTTT | CASRNQQGGKSEAFF
NA | TRBJ2-2 | NA | TRBV21-1 | TGTGCCAGCAACTCCCCACGGAGGGCCGCCGGGGAGCTGTTTTTT | CASNSPRRAAGELFF
TRBD2 | TRBJ2-1 | NA | TRBV5-5 | TGTGCCAGCAGCACGGGACTAGCGGTATACAATGAGCAGTTCTTC | CASSTGLAVYNEQFF
TRBD1 | TRBJ2-7 | NA | TRBV2 | TGTGCCAGCAATCGGGACAGACCCTACGAGCAGTACTTC | CASNRDRPYEQYF
NA | TRBJ1-1 | NA | TRBV19 | TGTGCCAGTAGTATGGCAACAAGGAACACTGAAGCTTTCTTT | CASSMATRNTEAFF
NA | TRBJ1-2 | NA | TRBV9 | TGTGCCAGCAGCGTACGGGACACCAACTATGGCTACACCTTC | CASSVRDTNYGYTF
NA | TRBJ2-7 | NA | TRBV6-6 | TGTGCCAGCAGGTTTGACTTAGGTTCAACCGAGCAGTACTTC | CASRFDLGSTEQYF
TRBD1 | TRBJ2-3 | once | TRBV27 | TGTGCCAGCAGCCTCTTCGGGACAGGGACACGAGATACGCAGTATTTT | CASSLFGTGTRDTQYF
NA | TRBJ1-5 | NA | TRBV19 | TGTGCCAGTAGTACAACAGGGCTCAATCAGCCCCAGCATTTT | CASSTTGLNQPQHF
NA | TRBJ2-1 | NA | TRBV7-6 | TGTGCCAGCAGCTTATCCCCCCGTAATGAGCAGTTCTTC | CASSLSPRNEQFF
TRBD2 | TRBJ2-5 | NA | TRBV5-1 | TGCGCCAGCAGCTTGGCCCGGCGGGAGAAAGAGACCCAGTACTTC | CASSLARREKETQYF
NA | TRBJ2-7 | NA | TRBV7-2 | TGTGCCAGCAGCTTAGCCGGGATGTACTACGAGCAGTACTTC | CASSLAGMYYEQYF
NA | TRBJ1-3 | NA | TRBV4-2 | TGTGCCAGCAGCCAAGAACCCCGGTTAGATGGAAACACCATATATTTT | CASSQEPRLDGNTIYF
TRBD1 | TRBJ1-1 | NA | TRBV18 | TGTGCCAGCTCACCGGGACAGGGCCAGAACACTGAAGCTTTCTTT | CASSPGQGQNTEAFF
TRBD2 | TRBJ2-1 | NA | TRBV27 | TGTGCCAGCAGTTTCCGCTCCTCGAGTAGACTGAGCGGGAACGAGCAGTTCTTC | CASSFRSSSRLSGNEQFF
NA | TRBJ1-2 | NA | TRBV20-1 | TGCAGTGCTACCTCCCCCTATGGCTACACCTTC | CSATSPYGYTF
TRBD2 | TRBJ2-1 | NA | TRBV11-2 | TGTGCCAGCAGCTTAGCTCTAGCGGGAGTGGAGCAGTTCTTC | CASSLALAGVEQFF
TRBD1 | TRBJ2-5 | NA | TRBV5-1 | TGCGCCAGCAGCCCTGGACAGGTATCACAAGAGACCCAGTACTTC | CASSPGQVSQETQYF
NA | TRBJ2-2 | NA | TRBV13 | TGTGCCAGCAGCGTAAGTTTGCGGGTCACCGGGGAGCTGTTTTTT | CASSVSLRVTGELFF
NA | TRBJ2-6 | NA | TRBV9 | TGTGCCAGCAGCGTAGGGTTTACTGGAGCTGGGGCCAACGTCCTGACTTTC | CASSVGFTGAGANVLTF
TRBD2 | TRBJ2-1 | NA | TRBV5-1 | TGCGCCAGCAGCGGCCGGACTAGCGGACCCCAGTTCTTC | CASSGRTSGPQFF
TRBD2 | TRBJ2-7 | NA | TRBV5-1 | TGCGCCAGCAGCACATCGTCCGCTAGCGGAGCCCATCTCTACTTC | CASSTSSASGAHLYF
NA | TRBJ1-4 | NA | TRBV29-1 | TGCAGCGTTGTCTTACCCTTGAGCTTTGCAACTAATGAAAAACTGTTTTTT | CSVVLPLSFATNEKLFF
TRBD2 | TRBJ2-5 | NA | TRBV18 | TGTGCCAGCTCACCTCCTGGACTAGCGGGCCGCCAAGAGACCCAGTACTTC | CASSPPGLAGRQETQYF
TRBD2 | TRBJ2-1 | NA | TRBV28 | TGTGCCAGCAGGGAATCCGGGACTAGCCACAATGAGCAGTTCTTC | CASRESGTSHNEQFF
TRBD1 | TRBJ2-7 | NA | TRBV7-9 | TGTGCCAGCAGACAGACAGGGGTAGGCGAGCAGTACTTC | CASRQTGVGEQYF
NA | TRBJ1-1 | few | TRBV6-5 | TGTGCCAGCAGTTATGACGGGGTTAAGGAAGCTTTCTTT | CASSYDGVKEAFF
TRBD2 | TRBJ2-2 | NA | TRBV9 | TGTGCCAGCGGCTCGTTTAGCGGGAGGCCCAACACCGGGGAGCTGTTTTTT | CASGSFSGRPNTGELFF